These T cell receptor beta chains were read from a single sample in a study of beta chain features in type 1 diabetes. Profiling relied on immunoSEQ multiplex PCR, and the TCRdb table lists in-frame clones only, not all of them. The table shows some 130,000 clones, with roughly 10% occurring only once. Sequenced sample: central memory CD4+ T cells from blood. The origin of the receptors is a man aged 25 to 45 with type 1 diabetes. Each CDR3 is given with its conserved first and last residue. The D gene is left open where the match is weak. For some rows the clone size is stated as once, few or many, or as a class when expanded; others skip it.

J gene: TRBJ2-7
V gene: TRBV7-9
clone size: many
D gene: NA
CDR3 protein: CASSLAGRGNEQYF
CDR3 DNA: TGTGCCAGCAGCTTAGCGGGCAGGGGAAACGAGCAGTACTTC

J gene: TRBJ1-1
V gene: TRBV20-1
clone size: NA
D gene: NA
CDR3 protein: CSASGGIEAFF
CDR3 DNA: TGCAGTGCTAGTGGGGGGATTGAAGCTTTCTTT

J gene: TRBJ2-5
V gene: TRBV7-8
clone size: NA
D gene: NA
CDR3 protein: CASSLWGQSETQYF
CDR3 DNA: TGTGCCAGCAGCCTCTGGGGGCAGTCGGAGACCCAGTACTTC

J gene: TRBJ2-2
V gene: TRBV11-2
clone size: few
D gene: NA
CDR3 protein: CASSLDGQTGELFF
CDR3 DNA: TGTGCCAGCAGCTTAGACGGACAGACCGGGGAGCTGTTTTTT

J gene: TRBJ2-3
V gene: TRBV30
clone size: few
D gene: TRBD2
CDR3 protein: CAWKGRGTDTQYF
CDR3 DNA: TGTGCCTGGAAGGGGAGGGGCACAGATACGCAGTATTTT

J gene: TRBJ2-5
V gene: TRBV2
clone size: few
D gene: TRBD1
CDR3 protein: CASSDGQGRETQYF
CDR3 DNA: TGTGCCAGCAGTGACGGACAGGGGAGGGAGACCCAGTACTTC

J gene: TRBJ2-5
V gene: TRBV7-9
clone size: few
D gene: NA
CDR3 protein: CASSFKGDEAQYF
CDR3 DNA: TGTGCCAGCAGCTTCAAAGGAGACGAGGCCCAGTACTTC

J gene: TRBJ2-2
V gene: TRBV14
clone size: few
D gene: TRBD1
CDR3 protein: CASSQDPLGQGAKLFF
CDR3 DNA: TGTGCCAGCAGCCAAGATCCCTTGGGACAGGGGGCGAAGCTGTTTTTT

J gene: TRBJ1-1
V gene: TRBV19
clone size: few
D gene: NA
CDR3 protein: CASSPGQNTEAFF
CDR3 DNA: TGTGCCAGTAGTCCCGGACAGAACACTGAAGCTTTCTTT

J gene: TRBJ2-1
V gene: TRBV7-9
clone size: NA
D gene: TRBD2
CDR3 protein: CASSSQRGGGNEQFF
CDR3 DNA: TGTGCCAGCTCCTCCCAGCGGGGGGGCGGAAATGAGCAGTTCTTC

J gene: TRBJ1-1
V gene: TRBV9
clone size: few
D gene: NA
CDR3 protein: CASSVEFGGGEAFF
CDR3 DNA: TGTGCCAGCAGCGTAGAATTTGGAGGAGGTGAAGCTTTCTTT

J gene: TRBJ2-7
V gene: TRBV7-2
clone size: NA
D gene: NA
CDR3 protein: CASSLEGAVQYF
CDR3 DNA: TGTGCCAGCAGCTTAGAAGGGGCTGTGCAGTACTTC

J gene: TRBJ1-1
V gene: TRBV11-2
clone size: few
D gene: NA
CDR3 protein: CASSTGHARLAEAFF
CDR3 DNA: TGTGCCAGCAGCACAGGACATGCGCGCTTGGCTGAAGCTTTCTTT

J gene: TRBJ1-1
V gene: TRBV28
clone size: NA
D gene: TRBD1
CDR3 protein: CASRGQGYTEAFF
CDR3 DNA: TGTGCCAGCAGAGGACAGGGGTACACTGAAGCTTTCTTT

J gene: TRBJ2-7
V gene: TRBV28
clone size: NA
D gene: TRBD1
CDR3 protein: CASNMAGGHEQYF
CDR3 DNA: TGTGCCAGCAATATGGCAGGGGGCCACGAGCAGTACTTC